The 21 T cell receptor beta chains given below trace back to one sample, sequenced in a study of blood T cell repertoires in COVID-19. Assay: immunoSEQ multiplex PCR; the TCRdb copy retains only in-frame clones and omits some. The sample has 130,000 to 150,000 clones, 78% seen once; the top ten hold roughly 2%. The source material was peripheral blood. These receptors were taken from a woman aged 55 to 70 with acute or convalescent COVID-19.

The V call is TRBV7-9, the J call TRBJ2-1, with D perhaps assigned TRBD1 or TRBD2 (5 bases each). V was pared by 7 bases and J by 7 bases, with 20 bases between. CDR3 length equals 15 residues. CDR1 and CDR2 (germline): SEHNR, FQNEAQ (reference sequence). The CDR3 DNA sequence: TGTGCCAGCACTTTGGGACCAACACTAGAGAATGAGCAGTTCTTC. Protein sequence: CASTLGPTLENEQFF.

The chain links TRBV9 to TRBJ2-1; 10 nucleotides agree with TRBD2. Germline CDR1 reads SGDLS; CDR2 reads YYNGEE. The CDR3 contains 15 residues. V shed 3 bases, J shed 2 bases, and the junction held 2 bases outside the gene matches. CDR3 sequence (DNA): TGTGCCAGCAGCGCTCTAGCGGGGGCCTACAATGAGCAGTTCTTC. Protein: CASSALAGAYNEQFF.

The chain has TRBV3-1 (or the pseudogene TRBV3-2) and TRBJ2-2; D possibly corresponds to TRBD1 (6 bases). The CDR3 is made up of 14 amino acids. Germline values: CDR1 LGHDT, CDR2 YNNKEL (reference sequence). Trimming stripped 7 bases from V and 2 bases from J, with 11 bases between. CDR3 residues: CASTTGINTGELFF. CDR3 in DNA: TGTGCCAGCACCACAGGGATCAACACCGGGGAGCTGTTTTTT.

The chain carries TRBV19 and TRBJ1-2, with unresolved D. This CDR3 spans 13 amino acids. Germline CDR1 reads LNHDA; CDR2 reads SQIVND (reference sequence). V was shortened by 4 bases and J by 1 base, with 7 bases between the two germline ends. The CDR3 reads CASSTGINYGYTF. CDR3 sequence (DNA): TGTGCCAGTAGTACCGGTATTAACTATGGCTACACCTTC.

The chain is built from TRBV19 and TRBJ1-1, with D uncertain. V was clipped by 5 bases and J by 6 bases, with 22 bases between them. CDR1 and CDR2 from the germline V gene are LNHDA and SQIVND (reference sequence). The CDR3 has 16 residues. The CDR3 region is CASSSYPGIPGPEAFF. The CDR3 region has the DNA TGTGCCAGTAGTTCATATCCCGGGATACCAGGCCCTGAAGCTTTCTTT.

The chain is built from TRBV14 and TRBJ2-7; a weak D match, TRBD1 (7 bases). The CDR3 sequence is 15 residues long. V was clipped by 0 bases and J by 7 bases, with 16 bases between them. In germline, CDR1 is SGHDN, CDR2 FVKESK. The CDR3 DNA is TGTGCCAGCAGCCAAGATCTGGGCAGGGGGGATGAGCAGTACTTC. Translation gives CASSQDLGRGDEQYF. Based on the CDR3 plus reference TRBV14 and TRBJ2-7, the full variable domain is EAGVTQFPSHSVIEKGQTVTLRCDPISGHDNLYWYRRVMGKEIKFLLHFVKESKQDESGMPNNRFLAERTGGTYSTLKVQPAELEDSGVYFCASSQDLGRGDEQYFGPGTRLTVT.

In its sample, this clone was seen once. The genes are TRBV6-5 and TRBJ2-3, with 13 bases lining up with TRBD2. Germline V gives CDR1 MNHEY, CDR2 SVGAGI. There are 15 residues in the CDR3. The V gene end was trimmed by 3 bases and the J gene end by 5 bases; junction bases not matched to a gene: 2. This CDR3 is CASSYGTSGIDTQYF. For the CDR3, the DNA is TGTGCCAGCAGTTATGGGACTAGCGGGATAGATACGCAGTATTTT.

This chain connects TRBV5-1 to TRBJ2-5, with 7 bases matching TRBD2. This CDR3 has 14 amino acids. CDR1 and CDR2 (germline): SGHRS, YFSETQ. V was clipped by 0 bases and J by 2 bases; unmatched bases: 1. CDR3 protein: CASSLVGGQETQYF. The CDR3, as DNA: TGCGCCAGCAGCTTGGTGGGGGGGCAAGAGACCCAGTACTTC.

This clone has just a few counts. The CDR3, as DNA: TGTGCCAGCAGCTTTAGCCGGGACAGCACTGAAGCTTTCTTT. Translated, it gives CASSFSRDSTEAFF. V is TRBV7-9 and J is TRBJ1-1; the match to TRBD1 covers 7 bases. CDR3 length: 14 residues. Germline CDR1 is SEHNR and CDR2 is FQNEAQ (reference sequence). The V gene end was trimmed by 3 bases and the J gene end by 4 bases; junction bases not matched to a gene: 5.

The V gene is TRBV9, the J gene TRBJ2-2, with 9 bases matching TRBD1. This CDR3 has 16 residues. Looked up from germline, CDR1 is SGDLS and CDR2 is YYNGEE. Trimming removed 3 bases from V and 4 bases from J; junction bases left unmatched: 7. The CDR3 DNA reads TGTGCCAGCAGCGCGAGAGGGACAGGGATCACCGGGGAGCTGTTTTTT. Translating gives CASSARGTGITGELFF.

The chain couples TRBV30 to TRBJ1-6, with TRBD1 identical over 9 bases. CDR3 size: 12 residues. The V gene's germline CDR1 is GTSNPN and CDR2 SVGIG (reference sequence). Trimming removed 5 bases from V and 10 bases from J; junction bases left unmatched: 3. CDR3 in DNA: TGTGCCTGGGACAGGGGGAACTCACCCCTCCACTTT. Translation gives CAWDRGNSPLHF.

This clone was counted a single time. The chain combines TRBV15 with TRBJ2-6, with 8 bases identical to TRBD1. Germline CDR1 LNHNV, CDR2 YYDKDF (reference sequence). The V gene end was trimmed by 0 bases and the J gene end by 2 bases; junction bases not matched to a gene: 3. The CDR3 contains 17 residues. CDR3 nucleotides: TGTGCCACCAGCAGAGATCCGACAGGGGCTGGGGCCAACGTCCTGACTTTC. Its protein is CATSRDPTGAGANVLTF.

The rearrangement joins TRBV15 to TRBJ2-7; D unresolved. Per germline, CDR1 LNHNV and CDR2 YYDKDF (reference sequence). Trimming pared 3 bases from V and 3 bases from J, leaving 3 bases between. This CDR3 comprises 11 residues. Written as DNA, the CDR3 is TGTGCCACCAGCAGCAGCTACGAGCAGTACTTC. As protein: CATSSSYEQYF. Drawing the rest from reference TRBV15 and TRBJ2-7, the complete variable domain is DAMVIQNPRYQVTQFGKPVTLSCSQTLNHNVMYWYQQKSSQAPKLLFHYYDKDFNNEADTPDNFQSRRPNTSFCFLDIRSPGLGDTAMYLCATSSSYEQYFGPGTRLTVT.

The chain has TRBV25-1 and TRBJ1-2; D is unclear. Germline CDR1 MGHDK, CDR2 SYGVNS. V lost 2 bases to trimming and J lost 4 bases, with 8 bases between them. This CDR3 has 13 residues. The CDR3 reads CASSELISYGYTF. CDR3 nucleotide sequence: TGTGCCAGCAGTGAACTGATTAGCTATGGCTACACCTTC.

The genes are TRBV4-1 and TRBJ2-1, with a possible D match to TRBD2 (6 bases). Trimming removed 0 bases from V and 1 base from J, with 16 bases in between. The V gene's germline CDR1 is MGHRA and CDR2 YSYEKL. This CDR3 has 18 amino acids. DNA for the CDR3: TGCGCCAGCAGCCAAGATATTTGGTCTAGCGAATCCTACAATGAGCAGTTCTTC. The encoded protein is CASSQDIWSSESYNEQFF.

This sequence joins TRBV2 and TRBJ1-3, with D possibly TRBD1 on 6 matching bases. The CDR3 runs 13 residues. The germline V gene has CDR1 SNHLY and CDR2 FYNNEI. The V gene lost 7 bases and the J gene lost 1 base, with 8 bases spanning the gap. The CDR3 sequence is CASNGQSGNTIYF. The DNA of the CDR3 is TGTGCCAGCAATGGACAGTCTGGAAACACCATATATTTT.

The chain carries TRBV18 and TRBJ1-1, with D maybe TRBD1 (5 bases). The CDR3 spans 16 residues. Trimming cost V 1 base and J 2 bases, with 14 bases left between them. The germline V gene has CDR1 KGHSH and CDR2 LQKENI. The CDR3 DNA reads as TGTGCCAGCTCACCACGGGCAGGGAATAGAAACACTGAAGCTTTCTTT. Its protein is CASSPRAGNRNTEAFF.

This clone was counted a single time. CDR3 region: CASSRDRGAGTQYF. CDR3 DNA: TGTGCCAGCAGCCGGGACAGGGGGGCTGGTACGCAGTATTTT. The rearrangement joins TRBV6-4 to TRBJ2-3, with TRBD1 identical over 11 bases. V lost 6 bases to trimming and J lost 8 bases; unmatched junction nucleotides: 7. The CDR3 consists of 14 residues. Germline V gene sequence: CDR1 MRHNA, CDR2 SNTAGT.

The chain combines TRBV7-9 with TRBJ1-1; 10 bases match TRBD1. The CDR3 length is 16 residues. Germline assignment: CDR1 SEHNR and CDR2 FQNEAQ (reference sequence). Trimming at V came to 2 bases and at J to 1 base, leaving 4 bases not matched to a gene. CDR3 DNA: TGTGCCAGCAGCTTACTGGGACAGGGGAAGAACACTGAAGCTTTCTTT. Its protein is CASSLLGQGKNTEAFF. Combining the CDR3 with reference TRBV7-9 and TRBJ1-1 gives the whole variable domain DTGVSQNPRHKITKRGQNVTFRCDPISEHNRLYWYRQTLGQGPEFLTYFQNEAQLEKSRLLSDRFSAERPKGSFSTLEIQRTEQGDSAMYLCASSLLGQGKNTEAFFGQGTRLTVV.

The chain couples TRBV30 to TRBJ1-2, with D unclear. V lost 1 base, J lost 4 bases, and 19 bases lay in between. The CDR3 runs 16 residues. Germline loops: CDR1 GTSNPN, CDR2 SVGIG (reference sequence). The CDR3 loop reads CAWSAQKRKRGYGYTF. Written as DNA, the CDR3 is TGTGCCTGGAGTGCCCAAAAGCGAAAGCGGGGCTATGGCTACACCTTC.

V usage is TRBV28 and J usage is TRBJ1-5; 10 bases line up with TRBD1. Germline V gene sequence: CDR1 MDHEN, CDR2 SYDVKM. There are 15 residues in the CDR3. V trimming: 7 bases; J trimming: 7 bases; junction bases outside the gene matches: 10. The CDR3 DNA reads TGTGCCAGCAACCCAGGGACAGGGGTTGTCCAGCCCCAGCATTTT. It translates to CASNPGTGVVQPQHF.